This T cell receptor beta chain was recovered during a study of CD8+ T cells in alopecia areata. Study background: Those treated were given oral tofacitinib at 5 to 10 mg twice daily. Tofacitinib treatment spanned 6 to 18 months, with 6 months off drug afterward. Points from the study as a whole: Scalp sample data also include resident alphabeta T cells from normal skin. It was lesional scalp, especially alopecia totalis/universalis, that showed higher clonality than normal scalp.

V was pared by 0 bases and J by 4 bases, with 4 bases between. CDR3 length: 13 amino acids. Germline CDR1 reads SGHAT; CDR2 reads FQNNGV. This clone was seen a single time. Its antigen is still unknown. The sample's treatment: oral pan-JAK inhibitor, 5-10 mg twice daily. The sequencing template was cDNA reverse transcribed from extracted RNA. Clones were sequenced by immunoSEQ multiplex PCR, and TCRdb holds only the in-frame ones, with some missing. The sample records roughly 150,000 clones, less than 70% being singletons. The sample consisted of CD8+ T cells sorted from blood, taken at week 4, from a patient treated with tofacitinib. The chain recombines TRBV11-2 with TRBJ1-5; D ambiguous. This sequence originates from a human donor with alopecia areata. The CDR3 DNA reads TGTGCCAGCAGCTTAGAGGCGAATCAGCCCCAGCATTTT. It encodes CASSLEANQPQHF.